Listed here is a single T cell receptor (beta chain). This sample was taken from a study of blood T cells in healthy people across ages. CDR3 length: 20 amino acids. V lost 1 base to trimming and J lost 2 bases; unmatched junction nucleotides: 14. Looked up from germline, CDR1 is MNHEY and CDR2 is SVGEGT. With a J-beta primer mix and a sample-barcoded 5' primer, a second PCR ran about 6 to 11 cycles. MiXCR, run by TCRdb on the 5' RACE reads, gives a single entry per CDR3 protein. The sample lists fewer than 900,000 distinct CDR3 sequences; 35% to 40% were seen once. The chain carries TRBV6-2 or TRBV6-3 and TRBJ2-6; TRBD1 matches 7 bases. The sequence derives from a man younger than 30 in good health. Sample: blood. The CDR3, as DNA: TGTGCCAGCAGTTACTACCGACAGGGAATTCGCTTTGCTGGGGCCAACGTCCTGACTTTC. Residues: CASSYYRQGIRFAGANVLTF.